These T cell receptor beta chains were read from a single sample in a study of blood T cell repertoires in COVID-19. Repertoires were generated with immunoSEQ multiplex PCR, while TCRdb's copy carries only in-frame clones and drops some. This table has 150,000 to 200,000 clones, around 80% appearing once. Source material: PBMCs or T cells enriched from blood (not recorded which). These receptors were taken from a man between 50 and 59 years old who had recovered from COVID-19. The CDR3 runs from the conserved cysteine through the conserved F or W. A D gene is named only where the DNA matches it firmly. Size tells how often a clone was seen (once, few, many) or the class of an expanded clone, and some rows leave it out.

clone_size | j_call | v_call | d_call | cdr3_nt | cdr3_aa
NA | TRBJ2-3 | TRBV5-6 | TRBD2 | TGTGCCAGCAGCTTTACTTCTAGCGGGGGGTTTGGAAATACGCAGTATTTT | CASSFTSSGGFGNTQYF
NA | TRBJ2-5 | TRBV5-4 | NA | TGTGCCAGCAGCAGGCGGGGTGGTCTAGGACAAGAGACCCAGTACTTC | CASSRRGGLGQETQYF
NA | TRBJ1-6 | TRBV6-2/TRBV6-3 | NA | TGTGCCAGCAGCGGACAGTATAATTCACCCCTCCACTTT | CASSGQYNSPLHF
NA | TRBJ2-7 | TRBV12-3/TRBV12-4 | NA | TGTGCCAGCAGTTTAGTATTCCACGAGCAGTACTTC | CASSLVFHEQYF
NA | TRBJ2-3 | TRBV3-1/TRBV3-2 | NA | TGTGCCAGCAGCCAAGGGGGCTGGGCAGATACGCAGTATTTT | CASSQGGWADTQYF
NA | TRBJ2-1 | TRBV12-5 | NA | TGTGCTAGTGGTTTGTCTAACAATGAGCAGTTCTTC | CASGLSNNEQFF
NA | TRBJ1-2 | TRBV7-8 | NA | TGTGCCAGCAGCTCGTCCCCCGGGGGTACGAATGGCTACACCTTC | CASSSSPGGTNGYTF
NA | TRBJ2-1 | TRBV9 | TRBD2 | TGTGCCAGCAGCGTAGCTACGGCGGGGGGCTACAATGAGCAGTTCTTC | CASSVATAGGYNEQFF
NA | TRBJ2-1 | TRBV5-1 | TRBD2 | TGCGCCAGCAGCTTGGCACGGACTAGCGGGGGCCTAGGGTACAATGAGCAGTTCTTC | CASSLARTSGGLGYNEQFF
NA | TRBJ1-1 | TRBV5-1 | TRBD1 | TGCGCCAGCAGCCAGGGGACAGTGAACACTGAAGCTTTCTTT | CASSQGTVNTEAFF
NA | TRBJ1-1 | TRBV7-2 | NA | TGTGCCAGCAGCTCTCGTAGAAGGAACACTGAAGCTTTCTTT | CASSSRRRNTEAFF
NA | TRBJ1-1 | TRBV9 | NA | TGTGCCAGCAGCGTAGGTGGGGAGACCACTGAAGCTTTCTTT | CASSVGGETTEAFF
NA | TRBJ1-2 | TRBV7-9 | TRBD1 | TGTGCCAGCAGCTTTGGAGGGACAGTAAATGGCTACACCTTC | CASSFGGTVNGYTF
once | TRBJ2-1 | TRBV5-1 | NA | TGCGCCAGCAGCTTGGCCGAGAACCCCTCCTACAATGAGCAGTTCTTC | CASSLAENPSYNEQFF
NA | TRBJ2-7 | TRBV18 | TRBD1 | TGTGCCAGCTCACCCTCACAGGGGGCCCACGAGCAGTACTTC | CASSPSQGAHEQYF
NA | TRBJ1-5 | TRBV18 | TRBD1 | TGTGCCAGCTCACCAGACAGGGGAAATCAGCCCCAGCATTTT | CASSPDRGNQPQHF
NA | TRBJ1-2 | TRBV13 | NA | TGTGCCAGCAGCATAGGTCTCTGGGGAGTATATGGCTACACCTTC | CASSIGLWGVYGYTF
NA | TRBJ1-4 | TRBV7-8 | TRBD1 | TGTGCCAGCAGCTTCGCGGACAGGGGGAGACTGTTTTTT | CASSFADRGRLFF
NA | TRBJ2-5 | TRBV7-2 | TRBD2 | TGTGCCAGCAGCTTGGGACTAGCGGGGGGGCAAGAGACCCAGTACTTC | CASSLGLAGGQETQYF
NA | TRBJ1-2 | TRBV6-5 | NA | TGTGCCAGCTCCCCGGACAGAAAGAATGGCTACACCTTC | CASSPDRKNGYTF
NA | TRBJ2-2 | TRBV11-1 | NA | TGTGCCAGCAGCCCGGTTCCCCCCGGGGAGCTGTTTTTT | CASSPVPPGELFF
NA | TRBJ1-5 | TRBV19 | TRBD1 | TGTGCCAGTAGTGTCTTACAGGGGGCGCGTAATCAGCCCCAGCATTTT | CASSVLQGARNQPQHF
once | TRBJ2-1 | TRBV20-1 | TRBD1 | TGCAGTGCTAGTCCTCGGCAGGGGGCAGGCAATGAGCAGTTCTTC | CSASPRQGAGNEQFF
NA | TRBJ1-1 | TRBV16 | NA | TGTGCCAGCAGCCCGACAGTCTTTGCCGAAGCTTTCTTT | CASSPTVFAEAFF
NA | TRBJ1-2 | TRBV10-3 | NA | TGTGCCATCAGAGGGGAAAGTTATGGCTACACCTTC | CAIRGESYGYTF
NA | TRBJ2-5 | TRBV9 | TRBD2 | TGTGCCAGCAGCGTAGGAGCAGCGGGGGGAGGAGAGACCCAGTACTTC | CASSVGAAGGGETQYF
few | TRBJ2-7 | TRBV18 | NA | TGTGCCAGCTCACAAGACAGCTACGAGCAGTACTTC | CASSQDSYEQYF
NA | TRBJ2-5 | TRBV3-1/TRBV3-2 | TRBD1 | TGTGCCAGCAGCCTCCGCCGGACAGGGCTAGGAGAGACCCAGTACTTC | CASSLRRTGLGETQYF
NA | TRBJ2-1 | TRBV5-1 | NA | TGCGCCAGCAGCTTGGGGGAGAGTCACAATGAGCAGTTCTTC | CASSLGESHNEQFF